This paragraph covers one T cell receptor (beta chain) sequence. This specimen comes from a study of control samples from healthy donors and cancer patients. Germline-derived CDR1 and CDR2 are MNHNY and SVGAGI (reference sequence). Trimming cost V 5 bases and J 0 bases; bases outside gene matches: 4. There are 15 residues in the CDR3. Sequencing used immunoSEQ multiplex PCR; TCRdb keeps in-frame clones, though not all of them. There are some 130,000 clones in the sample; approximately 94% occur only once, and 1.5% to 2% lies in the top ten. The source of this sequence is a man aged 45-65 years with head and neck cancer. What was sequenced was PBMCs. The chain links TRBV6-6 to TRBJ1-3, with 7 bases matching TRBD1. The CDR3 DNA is TGTGCCAGCAGTAGGGACAGCCTCTCTGGAAACACCATATATTTT. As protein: CASSRDSLSGNTIYF.